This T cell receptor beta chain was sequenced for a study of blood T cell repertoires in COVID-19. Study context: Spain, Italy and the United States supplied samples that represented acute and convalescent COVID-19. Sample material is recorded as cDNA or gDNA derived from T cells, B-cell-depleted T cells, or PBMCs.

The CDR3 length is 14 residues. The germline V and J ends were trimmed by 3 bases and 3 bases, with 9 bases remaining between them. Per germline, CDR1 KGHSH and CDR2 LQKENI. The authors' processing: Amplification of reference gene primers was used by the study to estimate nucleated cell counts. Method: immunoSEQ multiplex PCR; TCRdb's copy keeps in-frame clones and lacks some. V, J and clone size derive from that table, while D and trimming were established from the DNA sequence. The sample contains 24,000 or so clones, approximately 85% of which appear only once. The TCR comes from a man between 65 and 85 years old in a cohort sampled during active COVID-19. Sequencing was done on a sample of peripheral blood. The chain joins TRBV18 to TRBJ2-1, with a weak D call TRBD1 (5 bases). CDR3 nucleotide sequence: TGTGCCAGCTCACCTCTAGACAGCTACAATGAGCAGTTCTTC. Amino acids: CASSPLDSYNEQFF.